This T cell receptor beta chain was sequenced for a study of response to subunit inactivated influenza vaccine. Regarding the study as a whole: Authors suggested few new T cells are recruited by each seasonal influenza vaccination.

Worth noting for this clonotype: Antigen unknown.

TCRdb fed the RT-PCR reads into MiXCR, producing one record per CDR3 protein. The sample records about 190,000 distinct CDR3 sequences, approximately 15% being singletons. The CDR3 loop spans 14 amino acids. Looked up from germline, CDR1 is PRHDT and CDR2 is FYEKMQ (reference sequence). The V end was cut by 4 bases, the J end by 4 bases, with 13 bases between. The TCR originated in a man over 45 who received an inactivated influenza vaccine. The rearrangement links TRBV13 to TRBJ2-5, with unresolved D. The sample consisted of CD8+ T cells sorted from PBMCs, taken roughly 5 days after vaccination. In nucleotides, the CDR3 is TGTGCCAGCAGCTCGCGACTCTGGACAGAGACCCAGTACTTC. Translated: CASSSRLWTETQYF.